These 8 T cell receptor beta chains share one sample of origin, sequenced in a study of control samples from healthy donors and cancer patients. Assay: immunoSEQ multiplex PCR; the TCRdb copy retains only in-frame clones and omits some. The table lists about 120,000 clones, over 85% of them singletons. Sequences were obtained from blood. The receptors here all came from a man aged 30 to 39 in good health.

The chain combines TRBV9 with TRBJ1-1; perhaps TRBD1 as D (6 bases). The CDR3 is 17 amino acids. The V gene lost 3 bases and the J gene lost 2 bases, with 20 bases spanning the gap. Germline CDR1 is SGDLS and CDR2 is YYNGEE. The CDR3 bases are TGTGCCAGCAGCGCGGATCCTAGGGGGACTGCTAACACTGAAGCTTTCTTT. It translates to CASSADPRGTANTEAFF.

This chain's CDR3 is CASSSRQAQETQYF. The DNA for the CDR3 is TGTGCCAGCAGTTCCCGACAGGCTCAAGAGACCCAGTACTTC. The chain is built from TRBV7-8 and TRBJ2-5, with D tentatively TRBD1 (6 bases). The CDR3 length is 14 residues. The germline V gene encodes CDR1 SGHVS and CDR2 FQNEAQ. With 6 bases removed from V and 2 bases from J, the gap between germline ends came to 13 bases.

The gene calls are TRBV5-5 and TRBJ1-2; no definite D call. V dropped 3 bases and J dropped 3 bases, with 9 bases sitting between them. This CDR3 is 13 amino acids long. The germline gives CDR1 SGHKS, CDR2 YYEKEE (reference sequence). CDR3 residues: CASSSDADYGYTF. In DNA form, the CDR3 reads TGTGCCAGCAGCTCGGATGCGGACTATGGCTACACCTTC. Full variable domain (remainder filled in from reference TRBV5-5 and TRBJ1-2): DAGVTQSPTHLIKTRGQQVTLRCSPISGHKSVSWYQQVLGQGPQFIFQYYEKEERGRGNFPDRFSARQFPNYSSELNVNALLLGDSALYLCASSSDADYGYTFGSGTRLTVV.

The rearrangement links TRBV28 to TRBJ1-5, with unresolved D. Trimming pared 7 bases from V and 3 bases from J, leaving 16 bases between. The germline V gene has CDR1 MDHEN and CDR2 SYDVKM. The length of the CDR3 is 15 residues. CDR3 nucleotides: TGTGCCAGCAACTCGGGTCGGCAGATCAATCAGCCCCAGCATTTT. Protein: CASNSGRQINQPQHF.

The chain employs TRBV18 and TRBJ1-3; D ambiguous. This CDR3 region has 14 residues. Germline loops: CDR1 KGHSH, CDR2 LQKENI. Trimming took off 2 bases at V and 0 bases at J, with 5 bases between the two ends. The CDR3 loop is CASSPGPSGNTIYF. The CDR3 nucleotides are TGTGCCAGCTCACCAGGTCCCTCTGGAAACACCATATATTTT.

The chain recombines TRBV7-9 with TRBJ2-3; no clear D. Germline-derived CDR1 and CDR2 are SEHNR and FQNEAQ (reference sequence). The ends were cut back, 0 bases at V and 5 bases at J, with 6 bases in the middle. The CDR3 is made up of 13 amino acids. CDR3 sequence (DNA): TGTGCCAGCAGCTTAGCGGTAGGAGATACGCAGTATTTT. This encodes CASSLAVGDTQYF.

The CDR3 region is CASSSGLQETQYF. The CDR3 nucleotides read TGTGCCAGCAGCTCAGGGTTGCAAGAGACCCAGTACTTC. V and J are TRBV5-8 and TRBJ2-5, with TRBD1 as a possible D gene (5 bases). The length of the CDR3 is 13 residues. V gave up 3 bases and J gave up 2 bases, with 8 bases separating them. Germline CDR1 SGHTS, CDR2 YDEGEE.

The chain uses TRBV9 and TRBJ2-7; D gene uncertain. Germline CDR1 SGDLS, CDR2 YYNGEE. V was shortened by 4 bases and J by 0 bases, with 14 bases between the two germline ends. This CDR3 has 15 amino acids. The CDR3 region has the DNA TGTGCCAGCAGCCCCTCCGAGTTCGTCTCCTACGAGCAGTACTTC. Residues: CASSPSEFVSYEQYF.